The subject of this entry is one T cell receptor beta chain. This sample was included in a study of blood T cell repertoires in COVID-19. Study background: Samples of COVID-19 (acute and convalescent) were obtained from the United States, Italy and Spain. The cDNA or gDNA used as material had been derived from T cells, B-cell-depleted T cells, or PBMCs.

Source study methods: Counts of nucleated cells, estimated from reference gene primer amplification, were obtained. Sequencing was performed with immunoSEQ multiplex PCR; in TCRdb, only in-frame clones are kept and a portion is missing. V and J calls and clone size are given by that table; D and trimming were obtained from the DNA. Of over 150,000 clones in the sample, over 80% are singletons; the top ten hold around 10%. Germline V gene data show CDR1 as SGHNT and CDR2 as YYREEE (reference sequence). With 4 bases clipped from V and 7 bases from J, the junction kept 6 bases outside the gene matches. The CDR3 covers 14 residues.

V and J are TRBV5-4 and TRBJ2-1; 9 nucleotides agree with TRBD1. The sample was peripheral blood. This clonotype was obtained from an elderly woman with active or convalescent COVID-19. CDR3 nucleotides: TGTGCCAGCAGCCTCATACAGGGGGCGAATGAGCAGTTCTTC. Translated, it gives CASSLIQGANEQFF.